This T cell receptor (beta chain) stems from a study of response to subunit inactivated influenza vaccine. Notes on the study in general: Few new T cells, the authors suggested, are recruited by each seasonal influenza vaccination.

From the RT-PCR reads, TCRdb called clonotypes with MiXCR, one entry per CDR3 protein. The sample includes about 190,000 distinct CDR3 sequences, over 13% of them seen just once. This clonotype was counted only a few times. Its matching antigen is unknown. The CDR3 has 17 residues. The germline V gene encodes CDR1 SEHNR and CDR2 FQNEAQ (reference sequence). V was trimmed by 1 base and J by 9 bases, leaving 19 bases between them. The receptor was isolated from a man aged 50-59 years who received an inactivated influenza vaccine. This chain links TRBV7-9 with TRBJ1-6, with D unclear. Material: CD8+ T cells sorted from PBMCs, obtained around 5 days after vaccination. The CDR3 sequence: CASSLDLTGRVLSPLHF. The CDR3 DNA reads as TGTGCCAGCAGCTTAGATTTGACCGGGAGGGTACTTTCACCCCTCCACTTT.